These 8 T cell receptor beta chains came from one sample sequenced in a study of T-cell memory formation after mild COVID-19. TCRdb fed the 5' RACE reads into MiXCR, producing one record per CDR3 protein. Of a few hundred thousand distinct CDR3 sequences in the sample, 16% were seen once. Sequenced material: PBMCs or a T cell subset sorted from them (not recorded which). The receptors were gathered from a man aged 18 to 35 who had mild COVID-19 (a few samples of this study predate the infection). Cell type and time point are not known.

This chain connects TRBV7-2 to TRBJ2-3; TRBD2 agrees at 9 bases. The length of the CDR3 is 15 residues. Germline V gene data show CDR1 as SGHTA and CDR2 as FQGNSA. V dropped 1 base and J dropped 5; count of bases not matched to a gene: 4. In DNA form, the CDR3 reads TGTGCCAGCAGCTTAGATGGCGGGGGGGGAGATACGCAGTATTTT. Translating gives CASSLDGGGGDTQYF.

This clonotype appeared many times. This chain connects TRBV6-2 or TRBV6-3 to TRBJ2-7; D is unclear. Germline-derived CDR1 and CDR2 are MNHEY and SVGEGT. V was clipped by 4 bases and J by 7 bases, with 14 bases between them. This CDR3 has 13 residues. The DNA of the CDR3 is TGTGCCAGCAGTTGGGCCCTGGTTGGGGAGCAGTACTTC. Encoded protein: CASSWALVGEQYF.

This sequence joins TRBV10-3 and TRBJ1-4; maybe TRBD1 (5 bases). This CDR3 is built from 15 residues. V lost 6 bases and J 3 bases, leaving 14 bases between the germline ends. Germline lookup yields CDR1 ENHRY and CDR2 SYGVKD. The CDR3 reads CAIRRDGQSNEKLFF. CDR3 nucleotide sequence: TGTGCCATCAGGAGGGACGGCCAGTCTAATGAAAAACTGTTTTTT.

This clonotype showed up just a few times. The chain links TRBV7-3 to TRBJ2-1; 7 bases are a match to TRBD1. After removal of 5 bases from V and 7 bases from J, the junction contained 11 bases not matched to a gene. This CDR3 spans 15 amino acids. Germline V lookup: CDR1 SGHTA, CDR2 FQGTGA. The CDR3 loop is CASSSHGTAVNEQFF. The CDR3 region has the DNA TGTGCCAGCAGCAGCCATGGGACAGCCGTAAATGAGCAGTTCTTC.

The table lists this clonotype with a few counts. This chain links TRBV7-9 with TRBJ1-6, with 10 bases matching TRBD1. Germline-derived CDR1 and CDR2 are SEHNR and FQNEAQ (reference sequence). The CDR3 totals 13 residues. The V segment lost 8 bases and the J segment 7 bases; nucleotides outside the gene matches: 2. Here the CDR3 reads CASWTGGNSPLHF. The CDR3 nucleotides are TGTGCCAGCTGGACAGGGGGGAATTCACCCCTCCACTTT. Together with reference TRBV7-9 and TRBJ1-6, the CDR3 gives the full variable domain: DTGVSQNPRHKITKRGQNVTFRCDPISEHNRLYWYRQTLGQGPEFLTYFQNEAQLEKSRLLSDRFSAERPKGSFSTLEIQRTEQGDSAMYLCASWTGGNSPLHFGNGTRLTVT.

The chain joins TRBV7-2 to TRBJ2-3; D remains unclear. Per germline, CDR1 SGHTA and CDR2 FQGNSA. Between the trimmed V and J ends, which lost 4 bases and 0 bases, there was a span of 11 bases. The CDR3 consists of 15 residues. The CDR3 nucleotides read TGTGCCAGCAGCTCCCTGGGCTACAGCACAGATACGCAGTATTTT. Protein sequence: CASSSLGYSTDTQYF. The entire variable domain, with the rest obtained from reference TRBV7-2 and TRBJ2-3, is as follows: GAGVSQSPSNKVTEKGKDVELRCDPISGHTALYWYRQSLGQGLEFLIYFQGNSAPDKSGLPSDRFSAERTGGSVSTLTIQRTQQEDSAVYLCASSSLGYSTDTQYFGPGTRLTVL.

This clonotype was found a few times. The genes are TRBV12-3 or TRBV12-4 and TRBJ1-1; D uncertain. Trimming cost V 6 bases and J 3 bases, with 23 bases left between them. The CDR3 loop spans 17 amino acids. CDR3 bases: TGTGCCAGCAGCACCCTCGGGGAGGAGGGCTGGTACACTGAAGCTTTCTTT. It translates to CASSTLGEEGWYTEAFF.

This clonotype occurred a few times. This CDR3 is CASSPPQPYGYTF. CDR3 DNA sequence: TGTGCCAGCTCACCACCACAGCCTTATGGCTACACCTTC. The rearrangement uses TRBV18 and TRBJ1-2; no definite D call. CDR3 size: 13 residues. The V and J ends lost 0 bases and 5 bases respectively, with 7 bases between them. Germline V lookup: CDR1 KGHSH, CDR2 LQKENI.